These 10 T cell receptor beta chains share one sample of origin, sequenced in a study of response to subunit inactivated influenza vaccine. TCRdb recomputed calls from the RT-PCR reads with MiXCR, one row per CDR3 protein. The table has around 490,000 distinct CDR3 sequences, 7.6% seen once; the top ten hold roughly 13%. The sample here was PBMCs from blood, taken roughly 24 months after vaccination. These receptors originate from a man aged 45 to 70 who received an inactivated influenza vaccine.

This clonotype has more than one count but fewer than ten. This chain uses TRBV3-1 with TRBJ2-7; D unresolved. Germline V gives CDR1 LGHDT, CDR2 YNNKEL (reference sequence). The CDR3 has 14 residues. Trimming stripped 0 bases from V and 5 bases from J, with 11 bases between. DNA of the CDR3: TGTGCCAGCAGCCAAGATCTGGGCCGCAACGAGCAGTACTTC. It codes for CASSQDLGRNEQYF.

V and J are TRBV28 and TRBJ2-7; 9 bases line up with TRBD2. J was trimmed by 2 bases and V by 2 bases; bases with no gene match: 4. Germline CDR1 and CDR2: MDHEN and SYDVKM. The CDR3 runs 15 residues. CDR3 in amino acids: CASSLISGGPYEQYF. Here the CDR3 DNA reads TGTGCCAGCAGTTTAATTAGCGGGGGACCCTACGAGCAGTACTTC.

This clonotype has more than one count but fewer than ten. J is TRBJ2-2 and V is TRBV6-1; 11 nucleotides align to TRBD2. Germline CDR1 MNHNS, CDR2 SASEGT. The CDR3 is 17 amino acids. J gave up 3 bases and V 7 bases, and 10 bases lay outside the gene matches. CDR3 DNA: TGTGCCAGCATTGACCTACCGGGACTAGCGGACACCGGGGAGCTGTTTTTT. It codes for CASIDLPGLADTGELFF.

Many counts were recorded for this clonotype. The V gene is TRBV5-1, the J gene TRBJ1-1, with 7 bases fitting TRBD1. CDR1 is SGHRS, CDR2 YFSETQ, per germline. Trimming removed 4 bases from V and 4 bases from J; junction bases left unmatched: 7. The CDR3 loop spans 14 amino acids. Here the CDR3 DNA reads TGCGCCAGCAGCCCCCGGACAGGCGGCACTGAAGCTTTCTTT. Translated, it gives CASSPRTGGTEAFF.

This clonotype was counted only a few times. This chain joins TRBV7-9 and TRBJ1-5, with 7 nucleotides matching TRBD1. Looked up from germline, CDR1 is SEHNR and CDR2 is FQNEAQ (reference sequence). V lost 1 base to trimming and J lost 5 bases; unmatched junction nucleotides: 8. This CDR3 has 16 amino acids. The CDR3 DNA reads TGTGCCAGCAGCTTAGTTGCTACAGGGGACGATCAGCCCCAGCATTTT. This encodes CASSLVATGDDQPQHF.

The chain uses TRBV6-2 or TRBV6-3 and TRBJ2-1; 7 nucleotides agree with TRBD2. The CDR3 runs 15 residues. V was clipped by 5 bases and J by 5 bases; unmatched bases: 9. Per germline, CDR1 MNHEY and CDR2 SVGEGT. CDR3 sequence reads: CASSPYSRENNEQFF. The CDR3 nucleotides read TGTGCCAGCAGTCCCTACTCGCGGGAGAACAATGAGCAGTTCTTC.

The chain uses TRBV20-1 and TRBJ2-1, with 8 bases matching TRBD2. Germline CDR1 DFQATT, CDR2 SNEGSKA (reference sequence). CDR3 length: 15 amino acids. The junction had 14 bases not matched to a gene; V was cut back by 8 bases and J by 5 bases. The CDR3 DNA follows: TGCAGTACCTTCTTTCCGGGACTAGGGGACAATGAGCAGTTCTTC. Translated, it gives CSTFFPGLGDNEQFF.

The rearrangement joins TRBV3-1 to TRBJ1-4; no clear D gene. With 0 bases removed from V and 7 bases from J, the gap between germline ends came to 12 bases. Germline values: CDR1 LGHDT, CDR2 YNNKEL (reference sequence). This CDR3 is 15 amino acids long. CDR3 sequence reads: CASSQDSYEVEKLFF. CDR3 in DNA: TGTGCCAGCAGCCAAGACAGTTACGAGGTTGAAAAACTGTTTTTT.

Points on this clonotype: Germline is not matched at one junction end, which may reflect a read error. This chain links TRBV5-5 with TRBJ2-2, with D uncertain. CDR3 size: 13 residues. Germline values: CDR1 SGHKS, CDR2 YYEKEE (reference sequence). CDR3 nucleotides: TGTCCCAGCAGCCCTAGTGGGGATGTGGAGCTGTTTTTT. It specifies CPSSPSGDVELFF. Together with reference TRBV5-5 and TRBJ2-2, the CDR3 gives the full variable domain: DAGVTQSPTHLIKTRGQQVTLRCSPISGHKSVSWYQQVLGQGPQFIFQYYEKEERGRGNFPDRFSARQFPNYSSELNVNALLLGDSALYLCPSSPSGDVELFFGEGSRLTVL.

This clonotype was detected only a few times. This chain uses TRBV7-3 with TRBJ2-3, with 14 bases fitting TRBD2. J was trimmed by 5 bases and V by 4 bases; bases with no gene match: 5. CDR3 length: 16 amino acids. Looked up from germline, CDR1 is SGHTA and CDR2 is FQGTGA. CDR3 in DNA: TGTGCCAGCAGCTGGGGACTAGCGGGAGCCTTAGATACGCAGTATTTT. Amino acid sequence: CASSWGLAGALDTQYF.